The rows below give T cell receptor beta chains drawn from one sample of a study of shared clonotypes between healthy human individuals. Clones were sequenced by immunoSEQ multiplex PCR, and TCRdb holds only the in-frame ones, with some missing. Of 550,000 to 750,000 clones in the sample, around 95% were seen once. The sequencing input was naive CD8+ T cells sorted from blood. Every receptor here comes from a woman in her thirties in good health. CDR3s include the opening cysteine and the closing phenylalanine or tryptophan. D genes are given only for firm matches. Size values are once, few and many counts, or a class for expanded clones, and some rows have none.

v_call	j_call	d_call	clone_size	cdr3_aa	cdr3_nt
TRBV7-8	TRBJ2-2	TRBD2	.	CASSGGLAGDSGELFF	TGTGCCAGCAGCGGGGGACTAGCGGGAGATTCCGGGGAGCTGTTTTTT
TRBV5-4	TRBJ1-2	TRBD1	.	CASSPRQGHGYTF	TGTGCCAGCAGCCCGCGACAGGGGCATGGCTACACCTTC
TRBV13	TRBJ1-2	.	once	CASSLSLLQGGYTF	TGTGCCAGCAGCTTATCCCTTCTACAAGGCGGCTACACCTTC
TRBV27	TRBJ2-1	.	.	CASSPGSLPYNEQFF	TGTGCCAGCAGTCCGGGCAGCCTCCCCTACAATGAGCAGTTCTTC
TRBV7-4	TRBJ2-2	.	once	CASSARRQLGAGTGELFF	TGTGCCAGCAGCGCCCGGCGCCAACTAGGCGCGGGCACCGGGGAGCTGTTTTTT
TRBV28	TRBJ1-1	.	.	CASSLIQVGTEAFF	TGTGCCAGCAGTTTAATCCAGGTGGGGACTGAAGCTTTCTTT
TRBV21-1	TRBJ1-5	.	once	CASSRGTGIPRQPQHF	TGTGCCAGCAGCAGAGGAACAGGGATTCCGCGGCAGCCCCAGCATTTT
TRBV27	TRBJ1-1	TRBD1	.	CASRDRVGNTEAFF	TGTGCCAGCAGGGACAGGGTCGGGAACACTGAAGCTTTCTTT
TRBV6-5	TRBJ1-3	.	.	CASRLGRPSGNTIYF	TGTGCCAGCAGACTCGGCCGACCCTCTGGAAACACCATATATTTT
TRBV14	TRBJ2-3	.	.	CASSQHTDTQYF	TGTGCCAGCAGCCAACACACAGATACGCAGTATTTT
TRBV7-9	TRBJ2-5	TRBD2	.	CASSLVAGAQYQETQYF	TGTGCCAGCAGCTTAGTAGCGGGAGCCCAATACCAAGAGACCCAGTACTTC
TRBV7-9	TRBJ2-1	.	once	CASGSRSSYNEQFF	TGTGCCAGCGGCAGCCGGAGCTCCTACAATGAGCAGTTCTTC
TRBV27	TRBJ1-1	.	once	CASSLDYQAGRTEAFF	TGTGCCAGCAGTTTAGATTATCAGGCGGGGAGAACTGAAGCTTTCTTT
TRBV5-1	TRBJ2-1	.	.	CASSLDSYNEQFF	TGCGCCAGCAGCTTGGACAGTTACAATGAGCAGTTCTTC
TRBV6-5	TRBJ2-6	.	.	CASSRTGFNVLTF	TGTGCCAGCAGCAGAACAGGGTTCAACGTCCTGACTTTC
TRBV5-1	TRBJ1-2	.	.	CASSWTGGGSEPRGYTF	TGCGCCAGCAGCTGGACTGGTGGGGGATCCGAACCGAGGGGCTACACCTTC
TRBV15	TRBJ1-5	.	.	CATSATRGQPQHF	TGTGCCACCAGCGCCACCAGGGGCCAGCCCCAGCATTTT
TRBV5-6	TRBJ1-5	.	.	CASSFQGNQPQHF	TGTGCCAGCAGCTTTCAGGGTAATCAGCCCCAGCATTTT
TRBV27	TRBJ2-1	TRBD2	.	CASSFGTSGRTEQFF	TGTGCCAGCAGTTTCGGGACTAGCGGGAGGACTGAGCAGTTCTTC
TRBV5-6	TRBJ1-1	.	few	CASSSDPWAEAFF	TGTGCCAGCAGCTCAGACCCATGGGCTGAAGCTTTCTTT
TRBV2	TRBJ1-4	.	.	CASSPIPRDPEDEKLFF	TGTGCCAGCAGCCCGATTCCAAGGGACCCGGAAGACGAAAAACTGTTTTTT
TRBV11-2	TRBJ2-1	TRBD1	once	CASSGGWNEQFF	TGTGCCAGCTCAGGGGGCTGGAATGAGCAGTTCTTC
TRBV30	TRBJ2-1	.	.	CAWIEALGDEQFF	TGTGCCTGGATTGAGGCCCTGGGGGATGAGCAGTTCTTC
TRBV7-9	TRBJ2-7	.	.	CASSVGVYEQYF	TGTGCCAGCAGCGTCGGGGTCTACGAGCAGTACTTC
TRBV10-1	TRBJ2-2	.	.	CASSDYPSGTMTGELFF	TGCGCCAGCAGTGATTATCCGTCGGGTACGATGACCGGGGAGCTGTTTTTT
TRBV7-9	TRBJ2-7	.	.	CASSLLSEQYF	TGTGCCAGCAGCTTACTCTCCGAGCAGTACTTC
TRBV11-2	TRBJ2-7	.	.	CASSSGPGTYLNEQYF	TGTGCCAGCAGCTCAGGGCCCGGGACTTACCTGAACGAGCAGTACTTC
TRBV29-1	TRBJ2-6	.	.	CSVEVRQNSGANVLTF	TGCAGCGTTGAAGTAAGACAGAACTCTGGGGCCAACGTCCTGACTTTC
TRBV29-1	TRBJ2-1	.	.	CSVEGGTTYNEQFF	TGCAGCGTTGAAGGAGGGACAACCTACAATGAGCAGTTCTTC
TRBV5-5	TRBJ2-7	.	.	CASSLVARYEQYF	TGTGCCAGCAGCTTGGTCGCTAGATACGAGCAGTACTTC
TRBV5-1	TRBJ2-1	.	.	CASSLRVNEQFF	TGCGCCAGCAGCTTGAGAGTCAATGAGCAGTTCTTC
TRBV28	TRBJ2-7	TRBD2	.	CASSFLAGLSYEQYF	TGTGCCAGCAGTTTCCTAGCGGGCCTCTCCTACGAGCAGTACTTC
TRBV5-6	TRBJ1-1	.	.	CASSLMGSPEAFF	TGTGCCAGCAGCCTCATGGGGAGTCCTGAAGCTTTCTTT
TRBV5-6	TRBJ2-7	.	.	CASSFGASYEQYF	TGTGCCAGCAGCTTCGGGGCTTCCTACGAGCAGTACTTC
TRBV9	TRBJ2-7	TRBD2	once	CASSEGLAASYEQYF	TGTGCCAGCAGTGAGGGACTAGCGGCCTCCTACGAGCAGTACTTC
TRBV28	TRBJ2-1	.	once	CATNLLGAANEQFF	TGTGCCACCAACCTCCTAGGGGCGGCTAATGAGCAGTTCTTC
TRBV28	TRBJ1-1	.	.	CASSPVQGHTEAFF	TGTGCCAGCAGTCCGGTTCAGGGTCACACTGAAGCTTTCTTT
TRBV6-6	TRBJ2-7	.	.	CASTPLPAGEDEQYF	TGTGCCAGCACCCCCCTGCCAGCCGGAGAAGACGAGCAGTACTTC
TRBV28	TRBJ2-7	TRBD1	.	CASSHRDSLYEQYF	TGTGCCAGCAGTCACCGGGACAGTCTCTACGAGCAGTACTTC
TRBV19	TRBJ1-5	.	.	CASSPGLQPQHF	TGTGCCAGTAGTCCGGGGCTCCAGCCCCAGCATTTT
TRBV27	TRBJ2-1	.	once	CASSTFDNEQFF	TGTGCCAGCAGTACATTCGACAATGAGCAGTTCTTC
TRBV30	TRBJ1-5	.	once	CAWSWGSLSNQPQHF	TGTGCCTGGAGTTGGGGATCGCTTAGCAATCAGCCCCAGCATTTT
TRBV4-1	TRBJ2-7	.	.	CASSQVPGSTFNF	TGCGCCAGCAGCCAAGTCCCGGGGTCAACCTTCAACTTC
TRBV2	TRBJ2-3	.	.	CATRSNTQYF	TGTGCCACTCGTAGTAATACGCAGTATTTT
TRBV11-2	TRBJ2-7	TRBD2	.	CASSLRLARKSYEQYF	TGTGCCAGCAGCTTAAGACTAGCGAGGAAATCCTACGAGCAGTACTTC
TRBV28	TRBJ1-3	.	.	CASCYSGSGNTIYF	TGTGCCAGCTGCTATTCCGGCTCTGGAAACACCATATATTTT
TRBV28	TRBJ2-7	TRBD1	.	CATRGQGRNEQYF	TGTGCCACCAGGGGACAGGGGCGGAACGAGCAGTACTTC
TRBV7-9	TRBJ2-1	.	.	CASSLGPGDNEQFF	TGTGCCAGCAGCTTAGGACCGGGGGACAATGAGCAGTTCTTC
TRBV25-1	TRBJ1-4	.	.	CASSEYSGKGKLFF	TGTGCCAGCAGTGAATACTCGGGCAAGGGAAAACTGTTTTTT
TRBV19	TRBJ2-7	TRBD1	once	CASSSWTGGSDEQYF	TGTGCCAGTAGCTCTTGGACAGGGGGTTCTGATGAGCAGTACTTC
TRBV6-6	TRBJ1-2	.	.	CASSQAWTDKNGYTF	TGTGCCAGCAGTCAGGCGTGGACGGATAAAAATGGCTACACCTTC
TRBV27	TRBJ2-7	TRBD1	.	CASSGTGYSGVYEQYF	TGTGCCAGCAGTGGGACAGGATACTCAGGCGTCTACGAGCAGTACTTC
TRBV27	TRBJ2-1	.	.	CASSRYGGQEGNEQFF	TGTGCCAGCAGCCGATATGGGGGGCAAGAAGGAAATGAGCAGTTCTTC
TRBV6-4	TRBJ2-3	TRBD2	.	CASSDLGGGTDTQYF	TGTGCCAGCAGTGACTTGGGGGGAGGGACAGATACGCAGTATTTT
TRBV2	TRBJ1-1	.	.	CASFGGRVMNTEAFF	TGTGCCAGCTTCGGGGGCCGGGTCATGAACACTGAAGCTTTCTTT
TRBV27	TRBJ2-7	.	.	CASSSGPEQYF	TGTGCCAGCAGTTCAGGGCCCGAGCAGTACTTC
TRBV13	TRBJ2-7	.	.	CASSPGPGGAERNEQYF	TGTGCCAGCAGCCCAGGCCCAGGAGGGGCGGAAAGAAACGAGCAGTACTTC
TRBV29-1	TRBJ2-6	TRBD2	.	CSVPGSGAGPASGANVLTF	TGCAGCGTCCCAGGATCTGGAGCGGGGCCAGCCTCTGGGGCCAACGTCCTGACTTTC
TRBV28	TRBJ1-2	.	.	CASGRGDYTF	TGTGCCAGCGGGAGGGGGGACTACACCTTC